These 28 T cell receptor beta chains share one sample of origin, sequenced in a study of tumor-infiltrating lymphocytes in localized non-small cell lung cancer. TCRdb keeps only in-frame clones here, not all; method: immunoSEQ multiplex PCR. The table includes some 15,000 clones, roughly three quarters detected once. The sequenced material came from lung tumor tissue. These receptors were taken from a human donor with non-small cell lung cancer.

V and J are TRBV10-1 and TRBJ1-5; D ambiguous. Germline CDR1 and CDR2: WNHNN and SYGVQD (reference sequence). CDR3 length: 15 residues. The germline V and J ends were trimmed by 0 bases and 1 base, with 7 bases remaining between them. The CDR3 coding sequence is TGCGCCAGCAGTGAGTCTCCCCCGAGCAATCAGCCCCAGCATTTT. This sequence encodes CASSESPPSNQPQHF.

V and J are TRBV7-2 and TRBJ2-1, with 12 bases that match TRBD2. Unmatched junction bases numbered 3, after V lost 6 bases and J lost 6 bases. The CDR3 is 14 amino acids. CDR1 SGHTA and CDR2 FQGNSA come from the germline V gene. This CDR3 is CASRPSGGVNEQFF. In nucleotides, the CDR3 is TGTGCCAGCAGGCCTAGCGGGGGGGTCAATGAGCAGTTCTTC.

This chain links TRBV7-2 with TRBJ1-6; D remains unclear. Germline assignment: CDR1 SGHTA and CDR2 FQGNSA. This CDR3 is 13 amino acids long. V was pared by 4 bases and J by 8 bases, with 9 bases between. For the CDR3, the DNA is TGTGCCAGCAGCTACGGCCAGGATTCACCCCTCCACTTT. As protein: CASSYGQDSPLHF. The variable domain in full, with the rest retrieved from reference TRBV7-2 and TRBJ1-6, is GAGVSQSPSNKVTEKGKDVELRCDPISGHTALYWYRQSLGQGLEFLIYFQGNSAPDKSGLPSDRFSAERTGGSVSTLTIQRTQQEDSAVYLCASSYGQDSPLHFGNGTRLTVT.

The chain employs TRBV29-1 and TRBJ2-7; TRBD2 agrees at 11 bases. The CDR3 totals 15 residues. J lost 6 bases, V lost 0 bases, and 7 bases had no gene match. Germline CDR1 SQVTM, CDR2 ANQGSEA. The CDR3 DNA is TGCAGCGTTGAAGAACTAGCGGGAGTAGGGTCCGAGCAGTACTTC. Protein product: CSVEELAGVGSEQYF.

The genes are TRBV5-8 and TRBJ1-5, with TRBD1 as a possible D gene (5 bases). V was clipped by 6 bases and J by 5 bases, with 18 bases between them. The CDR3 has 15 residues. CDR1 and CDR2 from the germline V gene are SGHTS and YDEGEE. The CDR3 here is CASTLLRGPYQPQHF. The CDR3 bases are TGTGCCAGCACCTTACTAAGGGGACCTTATCAGCCCCAGCATTTT.

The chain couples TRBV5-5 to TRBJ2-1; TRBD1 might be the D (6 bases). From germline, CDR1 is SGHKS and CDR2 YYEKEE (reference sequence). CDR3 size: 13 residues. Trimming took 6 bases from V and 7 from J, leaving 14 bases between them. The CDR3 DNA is TGTGCCAGCATTAACAGGGTAGGGAATGAGCAGTTCTTC. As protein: CASINRVGNEQFF.

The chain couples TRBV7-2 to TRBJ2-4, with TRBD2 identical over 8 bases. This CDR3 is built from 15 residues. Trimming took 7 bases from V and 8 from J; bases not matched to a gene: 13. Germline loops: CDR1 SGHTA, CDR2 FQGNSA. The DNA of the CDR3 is TGTGCCAGCACAAAAGACCGGGGGGGTTGGGACATTCAGTACTTC. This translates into CASTKDRGGWDIQYF.

The CDR3 bases are TGTGCCAGCAGCCAAGTGGAAGACGGTACTAATGAAAAACTGTTTTTT. This translates into CASSQVEDGTNEKLFF. J is TRBJ1-4 and V is TRBV4-2, with D uncertain. CDR1 and CDR2 from the germline V gene are LGHNA and YNFKEQ. This CDR3 region has 16 residues. V shed 1 base and J shed 2 bases, with 11 bases lying between them.

In DNA form, the CDR3 reads TGTGCCAGCTCACCCGCCAGGGGGGTGAACACTGAAGCTTTCTTT. Translated: CASSPARGVNTEAFF. The chain uses TRBV18 and TRBJ1-1; TRBD1 matches at 7 bases. The germline gives CDR1 KGHSH, CDR2 LQKENI. The ends lost 3 bases at V and 0 bases at J; junction bases unmatched: 4. This CDR3 is 15 amino acids long.

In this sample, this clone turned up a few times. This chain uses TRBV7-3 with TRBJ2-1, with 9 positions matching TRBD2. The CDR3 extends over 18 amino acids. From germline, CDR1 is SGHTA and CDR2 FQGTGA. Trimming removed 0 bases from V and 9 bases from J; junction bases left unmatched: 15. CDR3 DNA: TGTGCCAGCAGCTTAACTGGGGGGGCTAGCGGGATAAGGAGTGAGCAGTTCTTC. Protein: CASSLTGGASGIRSEQFF.

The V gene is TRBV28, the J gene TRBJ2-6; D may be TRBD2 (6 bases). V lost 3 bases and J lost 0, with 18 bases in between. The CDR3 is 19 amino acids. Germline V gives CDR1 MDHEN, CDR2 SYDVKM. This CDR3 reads CASSFPAGLIRSGANVLTF. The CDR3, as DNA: TGTGCCAGCAGTTTTCCCGCGGGGCTCATTCGCTCTGGGGCCAACGTCCTGACTTTC.

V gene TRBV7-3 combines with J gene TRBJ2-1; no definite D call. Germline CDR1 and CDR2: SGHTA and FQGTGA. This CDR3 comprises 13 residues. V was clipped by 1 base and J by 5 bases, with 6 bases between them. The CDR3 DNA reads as TGTGCCAGCAGCTTAAGTCGGCACAATGAGCAGTTCTTC. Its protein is CASSLSRHNEQFF.

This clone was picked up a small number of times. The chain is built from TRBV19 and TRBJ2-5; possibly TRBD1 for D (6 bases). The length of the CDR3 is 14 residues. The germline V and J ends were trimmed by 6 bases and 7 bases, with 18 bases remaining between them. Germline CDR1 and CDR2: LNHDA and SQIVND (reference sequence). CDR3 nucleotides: TGTGCCAGTAGCCCGGGACAACCCCCGATGACCCAGTACTTC. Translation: CASSPGQPPMTQYF.

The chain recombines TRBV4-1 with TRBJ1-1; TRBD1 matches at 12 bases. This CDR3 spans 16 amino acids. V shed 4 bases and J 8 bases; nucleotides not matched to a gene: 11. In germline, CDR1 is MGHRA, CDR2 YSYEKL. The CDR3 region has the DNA TGCGCCAGCAGCCTTGGACCGGGACAGGGGGCGAGGGAAGCTTTCTTT. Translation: CASSLGPGQGAREAFF.

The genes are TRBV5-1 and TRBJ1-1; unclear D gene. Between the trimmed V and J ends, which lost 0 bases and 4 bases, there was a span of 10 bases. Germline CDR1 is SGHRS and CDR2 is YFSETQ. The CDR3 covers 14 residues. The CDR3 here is CASSLEGTRTEAFF. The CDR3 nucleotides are TGCGCCAGCAGCTTGGAGGGTACCCGCACTGAAGCTTTCTTT.

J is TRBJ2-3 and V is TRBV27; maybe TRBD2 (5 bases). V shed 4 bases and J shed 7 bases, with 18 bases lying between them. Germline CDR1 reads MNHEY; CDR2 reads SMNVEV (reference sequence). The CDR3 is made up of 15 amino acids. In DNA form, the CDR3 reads TGTGCCAGCAGTTCTCTGGGGAGCGGAGATAATACGCAGTATTTT. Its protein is CASSSLGSGDNTQYF.

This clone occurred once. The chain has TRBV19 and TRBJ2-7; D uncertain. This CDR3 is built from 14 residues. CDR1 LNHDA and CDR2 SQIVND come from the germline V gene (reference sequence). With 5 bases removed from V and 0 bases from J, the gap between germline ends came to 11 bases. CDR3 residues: CASSPQVNSYEQYF. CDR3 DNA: TGTGCCAGTAGTCCGCAGGTCAACTCCTACGAGCAGTACTTC. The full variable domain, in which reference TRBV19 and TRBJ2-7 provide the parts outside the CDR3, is DGGITQSPKYLFRKEGQNVTLSCEQNLNHDAMYWYRQDPGQGLRLIYYSQIVNDFQKGDIAEGYSVSREKKESFPLTVTSAQKNPTAFYLCASSPQVNSYEQYFGPGTRLTVT.

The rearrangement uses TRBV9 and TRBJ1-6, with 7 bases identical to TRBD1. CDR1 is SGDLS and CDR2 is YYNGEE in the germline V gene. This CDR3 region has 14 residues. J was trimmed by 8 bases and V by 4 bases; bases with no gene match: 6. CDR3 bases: TGTGCCAGCAGCCCGCGACAGGGCCATTCACCCCTCCACTTT. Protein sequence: CASSPRQGHSPLHF.

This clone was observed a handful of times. The DNA of the CDR3 is TGTGCCAGCAGCTTAGATCGGCGATCGAACTCTGGAAACACCATATATTTT. It yields the protein CASSLDRRSNSGNTIYF. The chain recombines TRBV7-6 with TRBJ1-3; D is unclear. Trimming shortened V by 1 base and J by 0 bases, and 13 bases separated the two germline ends. The CDR3 totals 17 residues. Per germline, CDR1 SGHVS and CDR2 FNYEAQ. Drawing the rest from reference TRBV7-6 and TRBJ1-3, the complete variable domain is GAGVSQSPRYKVTKRGQDVALRCDPISGHVSLYWYRQALGQGPEFLTYFNYEAQQDKSGLPNDRFSAERPEGSISTLTIQRTEQRDSAMYRCASSLDRRSNSGNTIYFGEGSWLTVV.

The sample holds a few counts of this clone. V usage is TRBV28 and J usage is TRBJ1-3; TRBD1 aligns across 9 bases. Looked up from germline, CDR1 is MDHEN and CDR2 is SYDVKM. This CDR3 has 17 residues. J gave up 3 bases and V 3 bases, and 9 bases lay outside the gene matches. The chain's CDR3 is CASSFGTGIFSGNTIYF. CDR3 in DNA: TGTGCCAGCAGTTTTGGGACAGGGATATTCAGTGGAAACACCATATATTTT.

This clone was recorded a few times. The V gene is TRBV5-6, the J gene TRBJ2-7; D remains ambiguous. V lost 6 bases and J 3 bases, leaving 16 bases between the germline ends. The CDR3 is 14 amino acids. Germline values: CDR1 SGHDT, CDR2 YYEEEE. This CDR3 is CASTTYGVDYEQYF. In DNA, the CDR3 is TGTGCCAGCACAACTTACGGAGTCGACTACGAGCAGTACTTC.

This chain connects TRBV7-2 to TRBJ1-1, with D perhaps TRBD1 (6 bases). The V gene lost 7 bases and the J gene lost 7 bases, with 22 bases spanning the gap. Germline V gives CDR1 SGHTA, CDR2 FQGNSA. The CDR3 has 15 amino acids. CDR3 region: CASTDSGGRMHEAFF. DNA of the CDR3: TGTGCCAGCACCGATTCGGGGGGGCGAATGCATGAAGCTTTCTTT.

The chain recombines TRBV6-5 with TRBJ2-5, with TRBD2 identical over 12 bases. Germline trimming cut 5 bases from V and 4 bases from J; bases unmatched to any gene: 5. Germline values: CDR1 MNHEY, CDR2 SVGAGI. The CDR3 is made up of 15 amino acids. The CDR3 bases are TGTGCCAGCAGTCTAGCGGGAGGGCCGTCAGAGACCCAGTACTTC. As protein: CASSLAGGPSETQYF.

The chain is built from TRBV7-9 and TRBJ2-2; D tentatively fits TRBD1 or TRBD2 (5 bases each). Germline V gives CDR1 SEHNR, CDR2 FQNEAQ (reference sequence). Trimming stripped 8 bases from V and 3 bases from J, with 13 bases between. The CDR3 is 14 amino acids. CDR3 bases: TGTGCCAGCGGGACGATAGTGGACACCGGGGAGCTGTTTTTT. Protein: CASGTIVDTGELFF.

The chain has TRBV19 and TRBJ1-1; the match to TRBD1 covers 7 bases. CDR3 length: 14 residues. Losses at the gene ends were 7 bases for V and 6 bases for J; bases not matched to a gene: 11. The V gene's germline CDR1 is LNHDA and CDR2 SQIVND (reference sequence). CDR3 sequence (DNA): TGTGCCAGTATTTGGACAGGCCTAGACGCTGAAGCTTTCTTT. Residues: CASIWTGLDAEAFF.

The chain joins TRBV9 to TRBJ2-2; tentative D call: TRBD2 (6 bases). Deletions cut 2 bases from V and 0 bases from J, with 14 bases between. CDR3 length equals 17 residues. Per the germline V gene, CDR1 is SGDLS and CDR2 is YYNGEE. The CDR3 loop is CASSVLSGGANTGELFF. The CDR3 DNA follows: TGTGCCAGCAGCGTCCTTAGCGGAGGGGCGAACACCGGGGAGCTGTTTTTT.

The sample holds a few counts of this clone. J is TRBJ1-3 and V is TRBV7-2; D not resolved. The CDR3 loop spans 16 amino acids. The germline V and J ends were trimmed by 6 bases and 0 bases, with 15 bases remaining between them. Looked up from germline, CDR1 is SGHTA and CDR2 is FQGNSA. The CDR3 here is CASSLIGLSSGNTIYF. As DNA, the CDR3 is TGTGCCAGCAGTTTAATCGGATTATCCTCTGGAAACACCATATATTTT.

The CDR3 reads CASSERRGRLAYQETQYF. The CDR3 coding sequence is TGTGCCAGCAGCGAAAGACGGGGCCGGCTAGCGTATCAAGAGACCCAGTACTTC. The genes are TRBV25-1 and TRBJ2-5, with D possibly TRBD2 on 6 matching bases. Germline V gene data show CDR1 as MGHDK and CDR2 as SYGVNS. V lost 6 bases and J lost 2, with 25 bases in between. CDR3 size: 18 residues.